Shown below are 29 T cell receptor beta chains from a single sample sequenced in a study of T cell changes during pregnancy in multiple sclerosis (dated by TCRdb to 2018 to 2020). The protocol used for the library was the immunoSEQ multiplex PCR assay. TCRdb took this table from immuneACCESS and kept in-frame rearrangements with V and J called. Such tables lack part of the clones; where checked against another copy, unresolved V genes explain under half of the gap, and the rest is unexplained. The sample table records 50,000 to 65,000 clones; about nine tenths of these occur just once. In total, the top ten clones hold about 0.76% of the sample. The input for sequencing was CD4+ T cells from peripheral blood mononuclear cells, taken in the first trimester of pregnancy. The receptors originated from a female donor with multiple sclerosis, enrolled in a pregnancy study.

This chain connects TRBV7-6 to TRBJ1-3; a weak D match, TRBD1 (6 bases). V dropped 0 bases and J dropped 2 bases, with 11 bases sitting between them. CDR1 SGHVS and CDR2 FNYEAQ come from the germline V gene. CDR3 length equals 16 residues. CDR3: CASSLATPGAGNTIYF. CDR3 in DNA: TGTGCCAGCAGCTTAGCCACCCCAGGGGCTGGAAACACCATATATTTT.

The chain has TRBV5-1 and TRBJ2-7, with TRBD1 identical over 7 bases. Germline V gene sequence: CDR1 SGHRS, CDR2 YFSETQ. V shed 0 bases and J 2 bases; nucleotides not matched to a gene: 2. There are 14 residues in the CDR3. In DNA form, the CDR3 reads TGCGCCAGCAGCTTGGATGGGACAGCCTACGAGCAGTACTTC. The encoded protein is CASSLDGTAYEQYF.

V and J are TRBV5-4 and TRBJ2-2; a possible D gene is TRBD2 (6 bases). V was clipped by 5 bases and J by 7 bases, with 15 bases between them. The CDR3 runs 14 residues. The germline CDR1 and CDR2 sequences are SGHNT and YYREEE (reference sequence). Here the CDR3 reads CASRKDLAIGELFF. The CDR3 nucleotides read TGTGCCAGCAGGAAGGATCTAGCGATCGGGGAGCTGTTTTTT.

This clone was observed a handful of times. The rearrangement joins TRBV9 to TRBJ1-1; D possibly corresponds to TRBD1 (6 bases). CDR1 SGDLS and CDR2 YYNGEE come from the germline V gene. The CDR3 has 15 residues. Trimming took off 2 bases at V and 5 bases at J, with 16 bases between the two ends. CDR3 coding DNA: TGTGCCAGCAGCGTCATCGGGGGGCCGGAAACTGAAGCTTTCTTT. Protein sequence: CASSVIGGPETEAFF. Together with reference TRBV9 and TRBJ1-1, the CDR3 gives the full variable domain: DSGVTQTPKHLITATGQRVTLRCSPRSGDLSVYWYQQSLDQGLQFLIQYYNGEERAKGNILERFSAQQFPDLHSELNLSSLELGDSALYFCASSVIGGPETEAFFGQGTRLTVV.

The chain carries TRBV6-6 and TRBJ2-7; D gene uncertain. V lost 7 bases and J 1 base, leaving 17 bases between the germline ends. The CDR3 extends over 15 amino acids. The germline V gene encodes CDR1 MNHNY and CDR2 SVGAGI (reference sequence). CDR3 loop: CASNRVGEKSYEQYF. The DNA for the CDR3 is TGTGCCAGCAACCGCGTCGGAGAGAAATCCTACGAGCAGTACTTC.

The chain joins TRBV10-3 to TRBJ2-6; a possible D gene is TRBD1 (5 bases). The germline V and J ends were trimmed by 2 bases and 3 bases, with 11 bases remaining between them. The CDR3 consists of 16 residues. Germline CDR1 reads ENHRY; CDR2 reads SYGVKD. The CDR3 reads CAISEVLGVGANVLTF. The CDR3 coding sequence is TGTGCCATCAGTGAGGTTTTAGGGGTTGGGGCCAACGTCCTGACTTTC.

Only one count was recorded for this clone. V is TRBV11-3 and J is TRBJ2-2, with TRBD2 identical over 7 bases. CDR1 SGHNT and CDR2 YENEEA come from the germline V gene. CDR3 size: 19 residues. The V gene end was trimmed by 4 bases and the J gene end by 5 bases; junction bases not matched to a gene: 19. CDR3 sequence (DNA): TGTGCCAGCAGCTACGGAGCCACTGCGGGGCGGCGGGGGACCGGGGAGCTGTTTTTT. Encoded protein: CASSYGATAGRRGTGELFF.

The V gene is TRBV4-2, the J gene TRBJ1-1; the match to TRBD1 covers 8 bases. The CDR3 has 17 amino acids. With 3 bases clipped from V and 3 bases from J, the junction kept 12 bases outside the gene matches. CDR1 and CDR2 (germline): LGHNA, YNFKEQ. CDR3 region: CASSQGTGQISDTEAFF. The DNA of the CDR3 is TGTGCCAGCAGCCAGGGGACAGGCCAAATAAGCGACACTGAAGCTTTCTTT.

This clone was seen only once. The CDR3 bases are TGTGCCAGCCGGGCCCCAGGACGGGGGGCTTTTGGCTACACCTTC. This translates into CASRAPGRGAFGYTF. The rearrangement joins TRBV27 to TRBJ1-2; the D gene is possibly TRBD1 (6 bases). CDR3 length equals 15 residues. V was shortened by 8 bases and J by 7 bases, with 23 bases between the two germline ends. Germline lookup yields CDR1 MNHEY and CDR2 SMNVEV (reference sequence).

J is TRBJ2-2 and V is TRBV18; no reliable D call. From germline, CDR1 is KGHSH and CDR2 LQKENI. The CDR3 consists of 15 residues. V dropped 2 bases and J dropped 2 bases, with 9 bases sitting between them. In nucleotides, the CDR3 is TGTGCCAGCTCACCATCCCGGTCTAACACCGGGGAGCTGTTTTTT. Its translation is CASSPSRSNTGELFF.

V gene TRBV6-1 combines with J gene TRBJ1-6, with D unclear. Germline V gene sequence: CDR1 MNHNS, CDR2 SASEGT. Deletions cut 7 bases from V and 9 bases from J, with 10 bases between. This CDR3 has 12 amino acids. The CDR3 spells CASTTRGSPLHF. CDR3 nucleotides: TGTGCCAGCACCACGAGAGGTTCACCCCTCCACTTT.

The chain links TRBV7-9 to TRBJ1-1; 7 positions agree with TRBD1. There are 14 residues in the CDR3. The J segment lost 1 base and the V segment lost 5 bases, leaving 4 bases of the junction unmatched. The germline V gene encodes CDR1 SEHNR and CDR2 FQNEAQ (reference sequence). This CDR3 reads CASSLNRGNTEAFF. The CDR3 nucleotides read TGTGCCAGCAGCCTAAACAGGGGGAACACTGAAGCTTTCTTT.

J is TRBJ1-1 and V is TRBV14, with D possibly TRBD1 on 5 matching bases. This CDR3 region has 16 residues. The germline V gene has CDR1 SGHDN and CDR2 FVKESK. With 4 bases removed from V and 1 base from J, the gap between germline ends came to 16 bases. CDR3 sequence: CASSPHFDSSNTEAFF. DNA for the CDR3: TGTGCCAGCAGCCCCCACTTTGACAGTTCGAACACTGAAGCTTTCTTT.

The V gene is TRBV7-2, the J gene TRBJ2-3; TRBD2 matches 7 bases. After removal of 8 bases from V and 1 base from J, the junction contained 0 bases not matched to a gene. The germline V gene has CDR1 SGHTA and CDR2 FQGNSA. The CDR3 has 12 residues. CDR3 region: CASAGGTDTQYF. The CDR3 DNA sequence: TGTGCCAGCGCGGGGGGCACAGATACGCAGTATTTT.

The chain carries TRBV6-5 and TRBJ1-1; the D gene is possibly TRBD1 (6 bases). The CDR3 spans 15 residues. The germline V and J ends were trimmed by 2 bases and 1 base, with 11 bases remaining between them. The V gene's germline CDR1 is MNHEY and CDR2 SVGAGI. CDR3 loop: CASSYDRFGNTEAFF. The CDR3 region has the DNA TGTGCCAGCAGTTACGACAGGTTTGGGAACACTGAAGCTTTCTTT.

The J gene is TRBJ2-1, the V gene TRBV18; tentatively, D is TRBD2 (5 bases). Trimming removed 5 bases at V and 12 bases at J, with 17 bases between. The germline gives CDR1 KGHSH, CDR2 LQKENI. This CDR3 is 13 amino acids long. This CDR3 is CASSSPLVGRQFF. The CDR3 DNA follows: TGTGCCAGCTCATCCCCCCTAGTGGGGAGGCAGTTCTTC.

CDR3 protein: CASSPRGTANTEAFF. CDR3 DNA: TGTGCCAGCAGCCCCCGGGGGACAGCAAACACTGAAGCTTTCTTT. The chain couples TRBV7-9 to TRBJ1-1; 7 bases agree with TRBD1. Germline lookup yields CDR1 SEHNR and CDR2 FQNEAQ (reference sequence). Trimming removed 5 bases from V and 2 bases from J; junction bases left unmatched: 8. The CDR3 consists of 15 residues.

This clone appeared a single time. The rearrangement joins TRBV2 to TRBJ1-1; D possibly corresponds to TRBD1 (6 bases). This CDR3 has 15 residues. Germline loops: CDR1 SNHLY, CDR2 FYNNEI. V was pared by 6 bases and J by 2 bases, with 16 bases between. In nucleotides, the CDR3 is TGTGCCAGCAGCAACGGGGGGGCCTACAACACTGAAGCTTTCTTT. It yields the protein CASSNGGAYNTEAFF.

This chain connects TRBV29-1 to TRBJ1-2; weak D call: TRBD1 (6 bases). V was cut by 2 bases and J by 0 bases, with 13 bases left in between. The CDR3 totals 15 residues. Germline CDR1 and CDR2: SQVTM and ANQGSEA. Here the CDR3 reads CSVEPRGWANYGYTF. The CDR3 nucleotides read TGCAGCGTTGAACCGAGGGGGTGGGCTAACTATGGCTACACCTTC.

The V call is TRBV7-2, the J call TRBJ1-2; 7 bases are a match to TRBD1. V dropped 1 base and J dropped 4; count of bases not matched to a gene: 6. CDR3 length: 15 residues. Per germline, CDR1 SGHTA and CDR2 FQGNSA. Here the CDR3 reads CASSLVRQGSYGYTF. The CDR3, as DNA: TGTGCCAGCAGCTTAGTGCGACAGGGAAGCTATGGCTACACCTTC.

The chain couples TRBV5-5 to TRBJ1-1; TRBD1 matches 9 bases. The ends lost 2 bases at V and 3 bases at J; junction bases unmatched: 8. The germline V gene encodes CDR1 SGHKS and CDR2 YYEKEE (reference sequence). The length of the CDR3 is 16 residues. CDR3 loop: CASSLQGARGDTEAFF. The CDR3 DNA is TGTGCCAGCAGCTTACAGGGGGCTAGGGGGGACACTGAAGCTTTCTTT.

This chain links TRBV5-6 with TRBJ1-2, with a weak D call TRBD1 (5 bases). This CDR3 comprises 14 residues. The germline V gene has CDR1 SGHDT and CDR2 YYEEEE. The V end lost 0 bases, the J end lost 7 bases, and 13 bases lay between the germline ends. CDR3 sequence: CASSLVGVGGGYTF. The CDR3 DNA reads TGTGCCAGCAGCTTGGTAGGGGTTGGTGGTGGCTACACCTTC.

The count of this clone is one. This chain uses TRBV6-5 with TRBJ1-1; no firm D call. Trimming took 6 bases from V and 0 from J, leaving 11 bases between them. The CDR3 length is 14 residues. Germline assignment: CDR1 MNHEY and CDR2 SVGAGI. The CDR3 reads CASSPGLMNTEAFF. The CDR3 coding sequence is TGTGCCAGCAGCCCGGGATTGATGAACACTGAAGCTTTCTTT.

This chain joins TRBV4-1 and TRBJ2-1, with 10 bases fitting TRBD2. The CDR3 has 14 amino acids. CDR1 and CDR2 (germline): MGHRA, YSYEKL. Trimming took 3 bases from V and 7 from J; bases not matched to a gene: 3. This chain's CDR3 is CASSHSGGANEQFF. DNA of the CDR3: TGCGCCAGCAGCCACAGCGGGGGGGCGAATGAGCAGTTCTTC.

This sequence joins TRBV11-2 and TRBJ1-1; TRBD1 might be the D (6 bases). The CDR3 loop spans 14 amino acids. V dropped 5 bases and J dropped 2 bases, with 12 bases sitting between them. Germline CDR1 SGHAT, CDR2 FQNNGV. CDR3 residues: CASSLRGLNTEAFF. The DNA for the CDR3 is TGTGCCAGCAGCCTCAGGGGCCTAAACACTGAAGCTTTCTTT. The complete variable domain, with remaining parts taken from reference TRBV11-2 and TRBJ1-1, reads EAGVAQSPRYKIIEKRQSVAFWCNPISGHATLYWYQQILGQGPKLLIQFQNNGVVDDSQLPKDRFSAERLKGVDSTLKIQPAKLEDSAVYLCASSLRGLNTEAFFGQGTRLTVV.

The chain links TRBV15 to TRBJ2-1, with a weak D call TRBD2 (5 bases). V lost 0 bases and J 9 bases, leaving 15 bases between the germline ends. The germline V gene encodes CDR1 LNHNV and CDR2 YYDKDF (reference sequence). CDR3 length: 15 amino acids. The CDR3 bases are TGTGCCACCAGCAGAGAAAGAGGGCCGGCGGTTGAGCAGTTCTTC. This gives the protein CATSRERGPAVEQFF.

This sequence joins TRBV19 and TRBJ2-1; 8 nucleotides line up with TRBD2. The CDR3 consists of 14 residues. V lost 5 bases and J lost 6; bases outside the gene matches: 6. Germline CDR1 is LNHDA and CDR2 is SQIVND (reference sequence). Here the CDR3 reads CASSVALAANEQFF. CDR3 bases: TGTGCCAGTAGTGTTGCACTAGCGGCCAATGAGCAGTTCTTC.

The rearrangement joins TRBV18 to TRBJ2-7, with 10 positions matching TRBD1. Per the germline V gene, CDR1 is KGHSH and CDR2 is LQKENI. The CDR3 is made up of 17 amino acids. V lost 3 bases, J lost 0 bases, and 8 bases stayed unmatched. The CDR3 sequence is CASSPGQGGTNSYEQYF. The CDR3 coding sequence is TGTGCCAGCTCACCTGGACAGGGGGGTACAAACTCCTACGAGCAGTACTTC.

This clone was seen more than once but under ten times. The rearrangement joins TRBV4-1 to TRBJ1-1, with a possible D match to TRBD1 (5 bases). The CDR3 consists of 15 residues. Trimming cost V 2 bases and J 3 bases, with 13 bases left between them. Germline V lookup: CDR1 MGHRA, CDR2 YSYEKL. CDR3 protein: CASSQQNSRDTEAFF. The CDR3, as DNA: TGCGCCAGCAGCCAACAGAACAGCAGGGACACTGAAGCTTTCTTT.